These T cell receptor beta chains were read from a single sample in a study of T cells in localized non-small cell lung cancer. Repertoires were generated with immunoSEQ multiplex PCR, while TCRdb's copy carries only in-frame clones and drops some. The sample carries about 64,000 clones, roughly 80% recorded once. The material sequenced was PBMCs, taken before any cancer treatment. These receptors were obtained from a man aged 35-69 years with stage II lung adenocarcinoma. CDR3s leave out the opening cysteine and the closing phenylalanine or tryptophan. Fields, in order: CDR3 protein, V gene, J gene.

ASSPLTGDGNTIY	TRBV11-2	TRBJ1-3
ASSSGGGGYNEQF	TRBV6-5	TRBJ2-1
ASSLGSMVGNTIY	TRBV7-2	TRBJ1-3
ASSEGGTGAWNEQF	TRBV6-1	TRBJ2-1
ASSKLLAGDTQY	TRBV21-1	TRBJ2-3
ASSLSGQGNEKLF	TRBV7-8	TRBJ1-4
ASSDYRNGQPQH	TRBV27	TRBJ1-5
ASSHGTGDNEQF	TRBV27	TRBJ2-1
ASSSREKEGEAF	TRBV11-3	TRBJ1-1
SVESQAGNTEAF	TRBV29-1	TRBJ1-1
ATSSGLAGHQETQY	TRBV15	TRBJ2-5
ASSLIGSTDTQY	TRBV7-3	TRBJ2-3
ASSQGAGLYNEQF	TRBV4-2	TRBJ2-1
ASRRTSGRALRTDTQY	TRBV2	TRBJ2-3
ASSLGTSYEQY	TRBV11-2	TRBJ2-7
SVGRTGRGTEAF	TRBV29-1	TRBJ1-1
ASSLITGSTGELF	TRBV5-1	TRBJ2-2
ASSTAGDTEAF	TRBV27	TRBJ1-1
ASRFREARNTEAF	TRBV2	TRBJ1-1
ASSFPSKGGRDTEAF	TRBV7-9	TRBJ1-1
ASSLEKGYEQY	TRBV7-3	TRBJ2-7
AIKGRGNTGELF	TRBV6-5	TRBJ2-2
ASSESGETQY	TRBV10-1	TRBJ2-5
ASSQAVTYEQY	TRBV4-1	TRBJ2-7
ASSPPSGASLEQY	TRBV18	TRBJ2-7
ASSLGSRGLNQPQH	TRBV5-7	TRBJ1-5
ASSWTSDSYEQY	TRBV7-7	TRBJ2-7
ASSIVGTWGGNHEQY	TRBV19	TRBJ2-7
ASSESRTGNTEAF	TRBV2	TRBJ1-1
SAMDRGETQY	TRBV29-1	TRBJ2-5
ASSDRGRGGYT	TRBV19	TRBJ1-2
ASSLDPSGANTGELF	TRBV7-2	TRBJ2-2
ASTSTDTQY	TRBV6-1	TRBJ2-3
ASEAGYGYT	TRBV6-5	TRBJ1-2
ASSLESGAGGYT	TRBV7-8	TRBJ1-2
ASSPQGGADTQY	TRBV7-3	TRBJ2-3
ASSPPVAGGSYEQY	TRBV11-3	TRBJ2-7
ASSLGQGARNGYT	TRBV18	TRBJ1-2
ASSQGTEPLGEQY	TRBV4-1	TRBJ2-7
ASSPWLAGARDTQY	TRBV7-9	TRBJ2-3
ASSAGQAYGYT	TRBV19	TRBJ1-2
ASSVEPGYGYT	TRBV9	TRBJ1-2
AWSEDGNTEAF	TRBV30	TRBJ1-1
ASSTRTSGRSYNEQF	TRBV19	TRBJ2-1
ASSFLGPPDDGNTIY	TRBV2	TRBJ1-3
ASSRKTSGVGELF	TRBV6-5	TRBJ2-2
ASSNPGQVTGELF	TRBV19	TRBJ2-2
ASSYSYQGGGYT	TRBV6-6	TRBJ1-2
ASSATGGFYEQY	TRBV2	TRBJ2-7
ASSLPGGATYEQY	TRBV5-8	TRBJ2-7
ASSYYRGQETQY	TRBV6-5	TRBJ2-5
ASSLEGGRYNEQF	TRBV7-9	TRBJ2-1
ASSQLAGPNTGELF	TRBV2	TRBJ2-2
ASSKTQGSYEQY	TRBV6-6	TRBJ2-7
ASSFSGDEQY	TRBV7-8	TRBJ2-7
ASSEEGETQY	TRBV2	TRBJ2-5
AIRGRTAEAF	TRBV10-3	TRBJ1-1